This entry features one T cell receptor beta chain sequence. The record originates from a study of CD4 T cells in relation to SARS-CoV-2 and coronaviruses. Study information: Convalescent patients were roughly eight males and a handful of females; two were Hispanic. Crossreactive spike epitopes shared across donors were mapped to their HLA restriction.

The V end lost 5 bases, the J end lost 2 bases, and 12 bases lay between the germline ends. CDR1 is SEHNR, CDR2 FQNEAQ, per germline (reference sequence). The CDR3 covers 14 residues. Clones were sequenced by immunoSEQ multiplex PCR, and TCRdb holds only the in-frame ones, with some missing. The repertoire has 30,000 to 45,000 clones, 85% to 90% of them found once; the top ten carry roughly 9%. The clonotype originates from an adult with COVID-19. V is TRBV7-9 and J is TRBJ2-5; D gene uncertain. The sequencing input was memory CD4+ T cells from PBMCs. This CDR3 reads CASSLRTEQETQYF. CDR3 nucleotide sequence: TGTGCCAGCAGCCTAAGGACGGAACAAGAGACCCAGTACTTC.